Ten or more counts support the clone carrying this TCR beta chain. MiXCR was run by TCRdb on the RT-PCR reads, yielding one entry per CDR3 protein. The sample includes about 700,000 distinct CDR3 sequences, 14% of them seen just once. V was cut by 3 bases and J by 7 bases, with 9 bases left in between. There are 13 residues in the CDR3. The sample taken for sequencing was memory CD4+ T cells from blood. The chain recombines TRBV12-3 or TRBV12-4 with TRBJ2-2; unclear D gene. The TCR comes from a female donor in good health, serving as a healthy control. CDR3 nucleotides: TGTGCCAGCAGTTTTGCGGCGGACGGGGAGCTGTTTTTT. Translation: CASSFAADGELFF.